This note documents a single T cell receptor (beta chain) sequence. The source of the sample is a study of blood T cell repertoires in COVID-19. Method: immunoSEQ multiplex PCR; TCRdb's copy keeps in-frame clones and lacks some. The sample gives 200,000 to 250,000 clones, 80% of which show up once; about 7.2% is in the top ten. CDR3 length: 16 residues. The TCR was taken from a woman in her 70s with acute or convalescent COVID-19. This rearrangement joins TRBV12-1 to TRBJ2-2; the table gives TRBD2 as D, unverified against the DNA. TRBV12-1 is an annotated pseudogene. Sequencing was carried out using peripheral blood. CDR3 protein: CASPGERGAGTGELFF. The CDR3 DNA reads as TGTGCCAGCCCAGGGGAGCGGGGGGCCGGAACCGGGGAGCTGTTTTTT.